Sequencing of this T cell receptor (beta chain) was carried out in a study of T-cell memory formation after mild COVID-19. Findings and caveats of the study: Pre-infection memory contained some responding clones, which suggested that cross-reactive memory had joined. Clones that got smaller from day 15 to 85 had even CD4/CD8, while clones growing later tipped toward CD4+.

Using its own MiXCR run on the 5' RACE reads, TCRdb lists one record per CDR3 protein. This repertoire shows about 600,000 distinct CDR3 sequences, about 20% found once; its top ten account for 7% to 9%. Comments on this clonotype: Antigen specificity is unknown.

The CDR3 has 13 residues. Looked up from germline, CDR1 is LNHNV and CDR2 is YYDKDF (reference sequence). V was trimmed by 5 bases and J by 11 bases, leaving 13 bases between them. Sequencing input: PBMCs or a T cell subset sorted from them (not recorded which). The receptor comes from an adult woman who had mild COVID-19 (a few samples of this study predate the infection). Cell type and time point are not known. The chain recombines TRBV15 with TRBJ1-6; unclear D gene. CDR3 in DNA: TGTGCCACCAGCCCCCGGGGAGAGACACCCCTCCACTTT. Translated, it gives CATSPRGETPLHF.